Listed below are T cell receptor beta chains from one sample, sequenced in a study of T cell changes during pregnancy in multiple sclerosis. Generated by immunoSEQ multiplex PCR, the TCRdb table keeps only in-frame clones and is missing some. The sample has about 40,000 clones, around 90% seen once. The sequencing here drew on CD8+ T cells from peripheral blood mononuclear cells, taken in the first trimester of pregnancy. The receptors derive from a female donor with multiple sclerosis, enrolled in a pregnancy study. Each CDR3 is given with its conserved first and last residue. D genes are given only for firm matches. Some rows have no size entry. The others give once, few or many, or a class for an expanded clone.

d_call clone_size j_call v_call cdr3_aa cdr3_nt
TRBD1 - TRBJ2-3 TRBV7-2 CASDGLGTGVLDTQYF TGTGCCAGCGACGGTCTTGGGACAGGGGTGTTAGATACGCAGTATTTT
- once TRBJ2-2 TRBV13 CASSLGQNTGELFF TGTGCCAGCAGCCTCGGACAGAACACCGGGGAGCTGTTTTTT
TRBD2 - TRBJ2-5 TRBV5-1 CASSYSGVQETQYF TGCGCCAGCAGTTACAGCGGGGTACAAGAGACCCAGTACTTC
- - TRBJ2-1 TRBV6-1 CASPLYNEQFF TGTGCCAGCCCCCTCTACAATGAGCAGTTCTTC
TRBD2 once TRBJ2-2 TRBV6-4 CASSEGASGGPGELFF TGTGCCAGCAGCGAAGGAGCTAGCGGGGGGCCCGGGGAGCTGTTTTTT
- - TRBJ2-1 TRBV29-1 CSVDPTPGELYNEQFF TGCAGCGTTGACCCCACCCCCGGGGAGCTATACAATGAGCAGTTCTTC
TRBD2 - TRBJ2-1 TRBV9 CASSDRRGDNEQFF TGTGCCAGCAGCGATAGGCGGGGGGACAATGAGCAGTTCTTC
- - TRBJ1-1 TRBV18 CASSPVGGNTEAFF TGTGCCAGTTCACCAGTGGGGGGGAACACTGAAGCTTTCTTT
- - TRBJ2-3 TRBV7-3 CASSSGTDTQYF TGTGCCAGCAGCTCCGGCACAGATACGCAGTATTTT
- - TRBJ2-2 TRBV15 CATSSYGRGGTGELFF TGTGCCACCAGCAGCTACGGCCGGGGAGGCACCGGGGAGCTGTTTTTT
TRBD2 - TRBJ2-7 TRBV30 CAWSAGGPVEQYF TGTGCCTGGAGCGCGGGGGGGCCGGTCGAGCAGTACTTC
- - TRBJ2-7 TRBV12-2 CASRETRVPYEQYF TGTGCAAGTCGTGAAACGCGGGTTCCTTACGAGCAGTACTTC
- - TRBJ1-2 TRBV7-9 CASSLSPANYGYTF TGTGCCAGCAGCTTAAGTCCAGCTAACTATGGCTACACCTTC
- - TRBJ1-1 TRBV19 CASSYRAEAFF TGTGCCAGTAGTTACAGAGCTGAAGCTTTCTTT
- - TRBJ1-1 TRBV11-3 CASSLGGGVNTEAFF TGTGCCAGCAGCTTGGGTGGGGGCGTGAACACTGAAGCTTTCTTT
TRBD2 - TRBJ2-3 TRBV5-1 CASSGGREEYF TGCGCCAGCAGCGGGGGGCGGGAGGAGTATTTT
TRBD1 - TRBJ2-1 TRBV5-6 CASSLGRTGSYNEQFF TGTGCCAGCAGCCTCGGGCGGACAGGGAGTTACAATGAGCAGTTCTTC
TRBD2 few TRBJ2-1 TRBV29-1 CSVPAPSGPYNEQFF TGCAGCGTCCCGGCCCCTAGCGGACCCTACAATGAGCAGTTCTTC
- - TRBJ1-2 TRBV5-4 CASSFRGGLGYTF TGTGCCAGCAGCTTTAGGGGGGGGCTTGGCTACACCTTC
TRBD1 - TRBJ2-7 TRBV5-6 CASSQGQYEQYF TGTGCCAGCAGCCAGGGACAGTACGAGCAGTACTTC
- - TRBJ2-6 TRBV18 CASSPELSGANVLTF TGTGCCAGCTCCCCAGAACTCTCTGGGGCCAACGTCCTGACTTTC
- - TRBJ2-1 TRBV25-1 CASSEPGERAPENEQFF TGTGCCAGCAGTGAGCCGGGGGAGCGGGCTCCGGAAAATGAGCAGTTCTTC
TRBD2 once TRBJ2-2 TRBV9 CASSGERGGGTGELFF TGTGCCAGCAGCGGAGAGCGGGGGGGCGGGACCGGGGAGCTGTTTTTT
- - TRBJ1-2 TRBV13 CASSSPLGYTF TGTGCCAGCAGCTCCCCTCTTGGCTACACCTTC
- - TRBJ1-5 TRBV9 CASSVGGGGGNQPQHF TGTGCCAGCAGCGTAGGCGGGGGAGGGGGCAATCAGCCCCAGCATTTT
- few TRBJ1-1 TRBV5-5 CASSPAGGGEAFF TGTGCCAGCAGCCCGGCGGGGGGCGGCGAAGCTTTCTTT
- - TRBJ1-2 TRBV13 CASSFLGGGVLTRDYGYTF TGTGCCAGCAGCTTCTTAGGGGGAGGGGTCCTCACGCGGGACTATGGCTACACCTTC
- - TRBJ1-2 TRBV2 CASSGTFSAGNGYTF TGTGCCAGCAGTGGGACTTTTTCGGCGGGCAATGGCTACACCTTC
- - TRBJ1-3 TRBV5-6 CASSPEGVYSGNTIYF TGTGCCAGCAGCCCGGAGGGCGTCTACTCTGGAAACACCATATATTTT
TRBD1 - TRBJ1-1 TRBV9 CASSVGTANTEAFF TGTGCCAGCAGCGTCGGGACAGCTAACACTGAAGCTTTCTTT
- - TRBJ1-1 TRBV30 CAWSDLQETIEAFF TGTGCCTGGAGTGACTTACAGGAAACAATTGAAGCTTTCTTT
TRBD1 - TRBJ1-4 TRBV5-5 CASSFRDRVTHEKLFF TGTGCCAGCAGCTTCCGGGACAGGGTCACGCATGAAAAACTGTTTTTT
- - TRBJ2-3 TRBV14 CASSTRQTSTDTQYF TGTGCCAGCAGCACTCGACAGACTAGCACAGATACGCAGTATTTT
TRBD1 - TRBJ1-2 TRBV5-4 CASSHDRVRGYTF TGTGCCAGCAGCCACGACAGGGTCCGGGGCTACACCTTC
- - TRBJ1-1 TRBV10-3 CAIAYRGSADTEAFF TGTGCCATCGCTTATCGGGGGTCAGCGGACACTGAAGCTTTCTTT
TRBD1 - TRBJ1-2 TRBV2 CASIPDRGSGNYGYTF TGTGCCAGCATTCCGGACAGGGGGAGCGGGAACTATGGCTACACCTTC
TRBD2 once TRBJ2-3 TRBV9 CASSVPGLAGGGATQYF TGTGCCAGCAGCGTCCCCGGCCTAGCGGGGGGGGGCGCTACGCAGTATTTT
- - TRBJ2-7 TRBV2 CASIPGRGEQYF TGTGCCAGCATTCCAGGGCGCGGCGAGCAGTACTTC
- medium-sized TRBJ2-5 TRBV7-7 CASSPIGGGETQYF TGTGCTAGCAGCCCTATCGGGGGTGGAGAGACCCAGTACTTC
- - TRBJ1-1 TRBV15 CATSRPGDNTEAFF TGTGCCACCAGCAGACCGGGGGACAACACTGAAGCTTTCTTT
TRBD1 - TRBJ1-2 TRBV9 CASSDTGGSNYGYTF TGTGCCAGCAGCGATACAGGGGGATCCAACTATGGCTACACCTTC
TRBD2 - TRBJ2-3 TRBV6-1 CASTELAGTTDTQYF TGTGCCAGCACCGAGCTAGCGGGGACCACAGATACGCAGTATTTT
TRBD1 - TRBJ1-2 TRBV9 CASSASTGVTSSNYGYTF TGTGCCAGCAGCGCCTCAACAGGGGTGACGTCCTCTAACTATGGCTACACCTTC
- - TRBJ1-2 TRBV19 CASSAWSLATNPNYGYTF TGTGCCAGTAGTGCATGGTCCTTAGCTACAAACCCTAACTATGGCTACACCTTC
TRBD1 large TRBJ1-1 TRBV14 CASSHSFRDRGSVNTEAFF TGTGCCAGCAGCCACAGCTTCCGAGACAGGGGCTCGGTGAACACTGAAGCTTTCTTT
TRBD1 - TRBJ1-1 TRBV27 CASSSMTGLNTEAFF TGTGCCAGCAGTTCAATGACAGGGCTGAACACTGAAGCTTTCTTT
TRBD1 - TRBJ1-4 TRBV2 CASRDSTGGNEKLFF TGTGCCAGCAGAGATAGTACAGGGGGTAATGAAAAACTGTTTTTT
- - TRBJ1-6 TRBV25-1 CASSTKGFSPLHF TGTGCCAGCAGTACCAAGGGGTTTTCACCCCTCCACTTT
TRBD1 - TRBJ1-1 TRBV5-4 CASSKNRGQTEAFF TGTGCCAGCAGCAAAAACAGGGGGCAGACTGAAGCTTTCTTT
- - TRBJ1-6 TRBV25-1 CASSGTTSPSSYNSPLHF TGTGCCAGCAGCGGGACAACGTCCCCGAGCTCCTATAATTCACCCCTCCACTTT